The T cell receptor beta chain under discussion was sequenced for a study of Ad26.COV2.S vaccination and SARS-CoV-2 variants. Study information: Doses of Ad26.COV2.S were injected into muscle once or twice, 56 days apart.

In the case of this clone: Its specificity is not known. At one of its ends the junction is not consistent with the germline gene, which may arise from a read error.

Regarding the study as a whole: Analyses that measured TCR breadth and depth may have underestimated total T cell responses.

Sample treatment: roughly 19 received Ad26.COV2.S at low or high dose, single or two shots; about 5 received placebo; per-sample allocation not given. Day 63 after the first injection of vaccine or placebo was the sampling time. Profiled with immunoSEQ multiplex PCR; TCRdb holds only in-frame clones, not every one. The sample carries hundreds of thousands of clones, around 93% recorded once. Germline CDR1 is SGHTA and CDR2 is FQGNSA. The CDR3 length is 16 residues. The chain employs TRBV7-2 and TRBJ1-5; maybe TRBD1 (5 bases). This receptor was obtained from a person aged 18-60 years who received the Ad26.COV2.S COVID-19 vaccine or a placebo. The starting material was peripheral blood, obtained in a trial of Ad26.COV2.S vaccine versus placebo. This CDR3 is CASSAGVSVSNRPQHF. Written as DNA, the CDR3 is TGTGCCAGCAGCGCGGGGGTTTCAGTTAGCAATCGGCCCCAGCATTTT.